The following is a TCR beta chain sequence with its context. Clones were read by immunoSEQ multiplex PCR, and TCRdb kept only the in-frame ones, dropping some. Here the sample spans 30,000 to 40,000 clones, approximately 90% being singletons. This entry comes from a study of T cell changes during pregnancy in multiple sclerosis. V lost 7 bases and J lost 1; bases outside the gene matches: 1. This CDR3 is 13 amino acids long. The germline CDR1 and CDR2 sequences are SQVTM and ANQGSEA. The chain links TRBV29-1 to TRBJ2-1; TRBD1 matches 10 bases. The clonotype was recovered from a female donor in good health, enrolled as a control in a pregnancy study. Sequencing used CD4+ T cells from peripheral blood mononuclear cells, obtained in the third trimester of pregnancy. CDR3 sequence (DNA): TGCAGCGGACAGGGGGCATCCTACAATGAGCAGTTCTTC. Encoded protein: CSGQGASYNEQFF.